This paragraph reports one TCR beta chain. What it binds is unknown. CD8 cells classed as naive were CD45RO-negative and positively selected for CCR7, excluding terminally differentiated effector memory CD45RA+ cells. V was shortened by 10 bases and J by 4 bases, with 8 bases between the two germline ends. Germline CDR1 is MNHNS and CDR2 is SASEGT. The CDR3 spans 10 residues. This entry is derived from a study of shared clonotypes between healthy human individuals. At the level of the study: The plates for each donor numbered three CD4 naive, three CD4 memory, two CD8 naive and one CD8 memory. Study findings and constraints: Non-shared clonotypes had lower generation probabilities than clonotypes shared by all four sorted-subset donors.

Method: immunoSEQ multiplex PCR; TCRdb's copy keeps in-frame clones and lacks some. This sample has around 610,000 clones, with around 96% found just once. Sequencing was done on a sample of naive CD8+ T cells sorted from blood. The TCR sequence derives from a woman aged 25 to 39 in good health. The chain couples TRBV6-1 to TRBJ2-7; D gene unclear. In DNA, the CDR3 is TGTGCCACCCTTCGGTACGAGCAGTACTTC. It encodes CATLRYEQYF.